Included here is one T cell receptor (beta chain) sequence, with context. Its antigen is currently not known. No per-base quality is available; no much larger clone lies one base away. These data come from a study of shared clonotypes between healthy human individuals (dated by TCRdb to 2018 to 2021). Notes on the research overall: The cohort included a few men and a couple of women between 18 and 49 years of age. For each donor, CD4 naive and CD4 memory were each given three plates, CD8 naive was given two plates, and CD8 memory was given one plate. The study deeply sequenced blood TCR repertoires of 5 or 6 healthy adults to estimate repertoire size and the extent of clonotype sharing between individuals. Libraries were prepared and TCR repertoires were sequenced by different laboratories using diverse techniques, in order to increase sequencing depth and limit assay-specific biases. Between about 0.8 and 8.9 billion PBMCs per donor were obtained by leukapheresis.

V was cut back by 1 base and J by 7 bases, leaving a gap of 8 bases between them. Measured from the cysteine to the phenylalanine, the CDR3 is 13 residues long. Only the CDR3 portion is preserved as DNA: 39 bases, with reading frame beginning at the first base. The germline V gene yields SGHNT for CDR1 and YENEEA for CDR2. TCR CDR3 regions were amplified from genomic DNA by multiplex PCR using the deep immunoSEQ assay. Extracted genomic DNA from each cell subset was spread evenly across all wells of several immunoSEQ 96-well plates, with each plate serving as a replicate. For sorted subsets, around 200 ng genomic DNA, equal to some 30,000 T cell genomes, was loaded into each replicate PCR. The purified libraries were quantified using a Qubit 3.0 fluorometer, sized with a Bioanalyzer 2100, and then quantified again using the KAPA Library Quantification kit. Every immunoSEQ 96-well plate was sequenced on a dedicated single-read 150-cycle Illumina NextSeq 550 flow cell. The paper's processing steps were these. Because the immunoSEQ output held only junctional sequences and lacked quality scores, the filtering could not match the filtering applied to full-length reads. Sequences were annotated with PyIR, a Python wrapper for IgBLAST v1.9, and V/J genes and CDR3 were assigned using IMGT germline references. Any read was removed if the V/J assignment was weak (E-value above 1e-6), the CDR3 was missing, or the read contained stop codons, out-of-frame junctions, or ambiguous translated residues. V3J clonotypes were defined as sequences sharing the same inferred V gene, J gene, and CDR3 amino acid sequence. The percentage overlap between two repertoires was calculated by dividing the number of shared unique clonotypes by the size of the smaller repertoire. Repertoire richness was assessed with RTK rarefaction, the Chao1 estimator, and Recon v2.1 estimates of unobserved clonotypes. OLGA was used to compute generation probabilities for all TCRbeta clonotypes that the gDNA method yielded from four donors. The table comes from immuneACCESS by way of TCRdb, which keeps in-frame sequences with V and J called. Part of the clones is missing from these tables; in studies checked, under half for an unresolved V gene and the rest for unknown reasons. V and J calls and clone size come straight from that table; D and trimming were deduced from the DNA. The sample table lists over a million clones, 70% to 80% of them with a count of one. The ten largest clones take up 0.4% to 0.55% of the sample.

Healthy HIV-negative adults with no recently reported acute infections or vaccinations were included as donors. Only Caucasian adults living in Nashville, Tennessee, USA were represented among the donors. Magnetic negative selection was used to enrich CD4+ T cells, after which naive cells were positively selected on CD45RA and the negative fraction became the memory subset. Blood was obtained by leukapheresis, after which PBMCs were separated by Ficoll-Histopaque density gradient centrifugation and cryopreserved in liquid nitrogen vapor phase. Analytical flow cytometry was used to check the purity and quantity of every magnetically sorted T cell population. Each sorted fraction had its genomic DNA isolated and then quantified by UV absorbance on a Nanodrop 2000c. Overall study results and their limits: Larger estimated clonotype richness was generally found for naive subsets than for memory subsets. Because the study included only a small number of donors, the genetic and exposure-history diversity represented was limited. Based on pairwise subsampling, the degree of clonotype sharing among donors was expected to be affected by sequencing depth. Sampling was limited to blood, and TCR repertoires in tissue likely differ from TCR repertoires in blood. Even with the large sequencing depth, rarefaction of the sorted-subset datasets indicated that sequencing was incomplete. Higher generation probabilities were observed for clonotypes shared by all four sorted-subset donors than for non-shared clonotypes. Across a handful of donors, roughly 5.4% of naive CD4, roughly 3.8% of naive CD8, 2% to 2.5% of memory CD4, and 0.4% to 0.45% of memory CD8 clonotypes were shared.

This sequence originates from a young man in good health. Some clones in this sample may be carry-over from other donors' samples. The sequencing sample was made of memory CD4+ T cells from PBMCs. The meaning of the sample's cell subset or site label: CD45RA-negative fraction. The chain couples TRBV11-3 to TRBJ2-1; there is no confident call for the D gene. The DNA sequence is given as TGTGCCAGCAGCTTAGGACTCGTTAATGAGCAGTTCTTC. Translated, it gives CASSLGLVNEQFF.